Each of the 8 T cell receptor beta chains below was sequenced from the same sample in a study of T cells in women clearing cervical HPV infection. Method: immunoSEQ multiplex PCR; TCRdb's copy keeps in-frame clones and lacks some. This listing includes 20,000 to 25,000 clones. Sequenced material: blood buffy coat. These receptor sequences come from a woman aged 18 to 75 with a cervical HPV16 infection that either progressed to CIN3+ or cleared (not recorded which).

Concerning this clone itself: The read ends 3 residues early relative to the CDR3; the germline J gene fills the gap. The V gene is TRBV30, the J gene TRBJ2-7; the match to TRBD1 covers 9 bases. Germline CDR1 and CDR2: GTSNPN and SVGIG (reference sequence). The CDR3 runs to 14 residues. The trim removed 4 bases at V and 4 bases at J, leaving 8 bases unmatched. The CDR3 bases that were read are TGTGCCTGGATGGTTGGACAGGGGCCGTACGAG. This codes for CAWMVGQGPYE. The CDR3 in its entirety is CAWMVGQGPYEQYF.

This clone ranks as medium-sized in terms of frequency. The missing CDR3 end, 3 residues past where the read stops, is filled in from the germline J gene. The V gene is TRBV15, the J gene TRBJ2-3, with 7 nucleotides matching TRBD2. Germline loops: CDR1 LNHNV, CDR2 YYDKDF (reference sequence). Trimming took 3 bases from V and 1 from J; bases not matched to a gene: 7. The CDR3 is 16 amino acids. The CDR3 reads CATSSSRLAGTDTQYF. The part of the CDR3 DNA that was read is TGTGCCACCAGCAGTTCCAGACTAGCCGGCACAGATACG. Full variable domain (remainder filled in from reference TRBV15 and TRBJ2-3): DAMVIQNPRYQVTQFGKPVTLSCSQTLNHNVMYWYQQKSSQAPKLLFHYYDKDFNNEADTPDNFQSRRPNTSFCFLDIRSPGLGDTAMYLCATSSSRLAGTDTQYFGPGTRLTVL.

Concerning this clone itself: The read stops 3 residues short of the end of the CDR3; the missing end is completed from the germline J gene. The gene calls are TRBV20-1 and TRBJ1-4, with 7 nucleotides matching TRBD1. V shed 6 bases, J shed 7 bases, and the junction held 11 bases outside the gene matches. The CDR3 totals 14 residues. The germline V gene encodes CDR1 DFQATT and CDR2 SNEGSKA (reference sequence). CDR3 DNA (partial): TGCAGTGCGCCGCAGACAGGGTATTTTGAAAAA. As protein: CSAPQTGYFEK. The entire CDR3 protein reads CSAPQTGYFEKLFF.

Details on this clone: The read gets to within 3 residues of the CDR3 end, and the germline J gene fills in the rest. This chain uses TRBV7-9 with TRBJ1-1; D is unresolved. The CDR3 covers 12 residues. V dropped 8 bases and J dropped 4 bases, with 11 bases sitting between them. The germline V gene encodes CDR1 SEHNR and CDR2 FQNEAQ (reference sequence). Here the CDR3 reads CASSWRATEAFF. The covered CDR3 bases are TGTGCCAGCTCTTGGCGGGCCACTGAA.

About this clone itself: From the germline J gene comes the end of the CDR3, since the read stops 3 residues before it. V and J are TRBV5-1 and TRBJ2-5, with D tentatively TRBD1 (6 bases). The germline gives CDR1 SGHRS, CDR2 YFSETQ. Trimming removed 1 base at V and 5 bases at J, with 21 bases between. The CDR3 totals 17 residues. This CDR3 reads CASSLFGTGSGAETQYF. Partial CDR3 DNA: TGCGCCAGCAGCTTGTTTGGAACGGGGTCAGGGGCTGAGACC.

CDR3 DNA, as far as it was read: TGTGCCAGTAGTGGGACAGGGGGCCTGGGCAATCAGCCC. Protein sequence: CASSGTGGLGNQP. The entire CDR3 protein reads CASSGTGGLGNQPQHF. The V gene is TRBV19, the J gene TRBJ1-5; 12 bases are a match to TRBD1. Sequencing ends 3 residues short of the CDR3 end; the germline J gene provides the rest. The trim removed 5 bases at V and 2 bases at J, leaving 4 bases unmatched. The CDR3 consists of 16 residues. CDR1 LNHDA and CDR2 SQIVND come from the germline V gene (reference sequence).

A remark on this clone: One junction end disagrees with the germline gene, perhaps due to a read error. From the germline J gene comes the end of the CDR3, since the read stops 3 residues before it. The chain employs TRBV5-5 and TRBJ2-3; TRBD2 might be the D (5 bases). Germline CDR1 SGHKS, CDR2 YYEKEE (reference sequence). There are 13 residues in the CDR3. Partial CDR3 DNA: TGTGCCAGCAACCTAGCTTTTACAGAGACG. Protein product: CASNLAFTET. The full CDR3 sequence reads CASNLAFTETQYF.

In regard to this clone: The CDR3 extends 3 residues past the end of the read, so its final part is completed from the germline J gene. The chain is built from TRBV20-1 and TRBJ1-1; 8 bases are shared with TRBD1. CDR1 and CDR2 from the germline V gene are DFQATT and SNEGSKA (reference sequence). The length of the CDR3 is 13 residues. V shed 5 bases, J shed 7 bases, and the junction held 9 bases outside the gene matches. CDR3 region: CSASYVDRVEAFF. Partial CDR3 DNA: TGCAGTGCTTCTTACGTGGACAGGGTTGAA.